A selection of T cell receptor beta chains follows, all from one sample in a study of tumor-infiltrating lymphocytes in primary liver carcinoma. In TCRdb, the multiplex PCR reads were re-called with MiXCR into one record per CDR3 protein. This sample yields 180,000 or so distinct CDR3 sequences, of which 50% to 75% are seen a single time; approximately 70% belongs to the top ten. Input material: peripheral blood. Receptors originate from a man in his forties with primary liver carcinoma and hepatitis B virus infection. CDR3s include the opening cysteine and the closing phenylalanine or tryptophan. Clone size appears in some rows only: once, few, many, or a class for an expanded clone.

TRBV28,TRBJ2-7,-,CASSLATRGPYEQYF
TRBV11-2,TRBJ1-2,many,CASSLRRNYGYTF
TRBV30,TRBJ2-1,-,CAWKRAGELAGGPSSYNEQFF
TRBV10-3,TRBJ2-5,few,CAISESTEHETQYF
TRBV6-1,TRBJ2-5,-,CASTWGRGPLEQYF
TRBV6-2/TRBV6-3,TRBJ2-6,-,CASSSQTLSGANVLTF
TRBV4-1,TRBJ2-4,-,CASWPLTGSNIQYF
TRBV29-1,TRBJ2-1,many,CSVGSLAMNEQFF
TRBV6-1,TRBJ1-1,-,CASRGSVTEAFF
TRBV5-4,TRBJ2-1,-,CASSLSRNNEQFF
TRBV6-6,TRBJ2-7,few,CASSYSGPRLGQYF
TRBV11-2,TRBJ2-7,once,CASSYNSGAANRRQYF
TRBV28,TRBJ2-1,-,CASSSRVSYNEQFF
TRBV29-1,TRBJ2-2,-,CCATDRAGTGELFF
TRBV6-2/TRBV6-3,TRBJ2-3,-,CASSAYSWSFTDTQYF
TRBV11-3,TRBJ2-3,many,CASSFSSDTQYF
TRBV6-1,TRBJ2-7,-,CASRTGLAGYNEQYF
TRBV9,TRBJ2-1,-,CASSVAAVATYNEQFF
TRBV11-2,TRBJ2-7,-,CTSSSQGQGGEQYF
TRBV11-2,TRBJ2-3,-,CASSPFQLPETQYF
TRBV29-1,TRBJ1-2,-,CSVPTRTYTNNYGCTF
TRBV11-2,-,-,CASSPASFTYTQHF
TRBV11-2,TRBJ1-2,-,CASNRSPVTGNGYTF
TRBV11-2,TRBJ1-4,-,CASSLTISGEKQFF
TRBV5-4,TRBJ2-5,few,CASSSDRAERETQYF
TRBV4-1,TRBJ2-7,-,CASSQEGQGFYSYEQYF
TRBV6-2/TRBV6-3,TRBJ1-5,-,CVGRRRTEKGPNQPQHF
TRBV11-3,TRBJ2-3,-,CVSSLSGGTDTQYF
TRBV12-3/TRBV12-4,TRBJ2-1,-,CASSFAGRVNEQFF
TRBV10-3,TRBJ1-2,-,CAISGGGDYGYTF
TRBV24-1,TRBJ2-1,-,CATSDPGSSGRNEQFF
TRBV6-1,TRBJ2-3,-,CASSGNSGRLTDTQYF
TRBV29-1,TRBJ2-5,-,CSVGTPNQLETQYF
TRBV7-8,TRBJ2-2,-,CASSYSGARDTGELFF
TRBV6-1,TRBJ2-7,-,CALARGRRYEQYF
TRBV11-2,TRBJ2-1,-,CASSPKRGREGQISCNEQFF
TRBV6-1,TRBJ2-7,-,CTSSPGYEQYF
TRBV11-2,TRBJ2-7,once,CASSLADGAYGQHF
TRBV6-2/TRBV6-3,TRBJ2-1,-,CASWGKRGLENNEQFF
TRBV29-1,TRBJ2-1,-,CSVEGQGYNEHFF
TRBV24-1,TRBJ2-1,-,CATSDPGTDEQFF
TRBV28,TRBJ2-7,-,CASSPGFGFEQYF
TRBV4-1,TRBJ2-7,-,CANSQVLYGEGRINEQYF
TRBV6-1,TRBJ2-7,-,CASQVGRGYEQYF
TRBV11-2,TRBJ2-7,many,CASSPRGPTGYEQYF
TRBV4-2,TRBJ2-7,-,CASSQVAGTSGSMSYEQYF
TRBV11-2,TRBJ2-5,-,CACNFSGEETQYF
TRBV30,TRBJ2-5,-,CAWDRGGETQYF
TRBV29-1,TRBJ2-7,once,CSVLAIPLEQYF
TRBV12-3/TRBV12-4,TRBJ2-5,many,CASSLLGETQYF
TRBV5-1,TRBJ2-5,-,CASSAPGGQETQYF
TRBV6-6,TRBJ2-2,few,CASSGQGYGELFF
TRBV7-8,TRBJ2-2,-,CANSQYTGGSGELFF
TRBV11-2,TRBJ2-7,many,CASSFGVREQYF
TRBV6-6,TRBJ2-7,-,CASSYPGTGGEQYF
TRBV29-1,TRBJ1-5,many,CSVATGGGNNQPQHF
TRBV4-1,TRBJ2-6,many,CASSPRGGYSSGANVLTF
TRBV10-3,TRBJ1-6,-,CATLQGSGNSPLHF
TRBV4-2,TRBJ2-1,few,CASSQDLTGKGGEQFF
TRBV4-1,TRBJ2-5,few,CASSQGGSGRRKTQYF